These 20 T cell receptor beta chains share one sample of origin, sequenced in a study of cytomegalovirus exposure and HLA in healthy donors. Vbeta (60) and Jbeta (13) primers were used in the PCR. Assay used: immunoSEQ multiplex PCR; TCRdb lists only in-frame clones, some missing. The table has about 140,000 clones, approximately 71% seen once. Sequencing input: PBMCs. Receptors were obtained from a man in his forties or fifties in good health and CMV-seronegative.

DNA for the CDR3: TGTGCCAGCAGCTTTCATTTCGGACAGGGGGCACACAATGAGCAGTTCTTC. Translating it yields CASSFHFGQGAHNEQFF. This chain uses TRBV7-3 with TRBJ2-1; 11 bases map to TRBD1. Germline CDR1 and CDR2: SGHTA and FQGTGA. The CDR3 has 17 residues. V lost 3 bases, J lost 5 bases, and 9 bases stayed unmatched. Looking up the rest from reference TRBV7-3 and TRBJ2-1 gives the full variable domain: GAGVSQTPSNKVTEKGKYVELRCDPISGHTALYWYRQSLGQGPEFLIYFQGTGAADDSGLPNDRFFAVRPEGSVSTLKIQRTERGDSAVYLCASSFHFGQGAHNEQFFGPGTRLTVL.

This clone was counted between two and nine times. The chain uses TRBV5-4 and TRBJ2-2; D perhaps matches TRBD1 (5 bases). CDR1 is SGHNT, CDR2 YYREEE, per germline (reference sequence). The CDR3 is made up of 16 amino acids. Trimming cost V 1 base and J 3 bases, with 13 bases left between them. The CDR3 sequence is CASSLSQTAYTGELFF. CDR3 sequence (DNA): TGTGCCAGCAGCTTGTCTCAGACAGCTTACACCGGGGAGCTGTTTTTT.

This chain connects TRBV28 to TRBJ1-5; tentatively, D is TRBD1 (5 bases). Deletions cut 4 bases from V and 4 bases from J, with 14 bases between. This CDR3 contains 15 residues. The germline CDR1 and CDR2 sequences are MDHEN and SYDVKM. This CDR3 is CASSSGFRGNQPQHF. In DNA, the CDR3 is TGTGCCAGCAGTTCCGGGTTTCGGGGGAATCAGCCCCAGCATTTT.

This rearrangement joins TRBV28 to TRBJ2-1, with 7 bases that match TRBD1. Unmatched junction bases numbered 14, after V lost 6 bases and J lost 3 bases. The germline CDR1 and CDR2 sequences are MDHEN and SYDVKM. This CDR3 contains 17 residues. DNA of the CDR3: TGTGCCAGCAGACACCGCCGGGACAGAAACTTCTACAATGAGCAGTTCTTC. Translated, it gives CASRHRRDRNFYNEQFF.

V is TRBV23-1 and J is TRBJ1-1, with TRBD1 identical over 8 bases. TRBV23-1 is identified as an open reading frame with a role that is uncertain. This CDR3 has 14 amino acids. Trimming took 6 bases from V and 0 from J; bases not matched to a gene: 3. CDR3 loop: CASSHRGMNTEAFF. The DNA of the CDR3 is TGCGCCAGCAGCCACAGGGGGATGAACACTGAAGCTTTCTTT.

This clone came up a few times. The chain combines TRBV19 with TRBJ1-5; D is possibly TRBD1 (5 bases). Trimming cost V 4 bases and J 5 bases, with 18 bases left between them. CDR1 is LNHDA and CDR2 is SQIVND in the germline V gene (reference sequence). The CDR3 is made up of 16 amino acids. CDR3 loop: CASSTQPGLPYQPQHF. CDR3 DNA: TGTGCCAGTAGTACCCAACCAGGGTTACCTTATCAGCCCCAGCATTTT.

The chain carries TRBV5-1 and TRBJ2-3; D perhaps matches TRBD1 (6 bases). The V and J ends lost 1 base and 2 bases respectively, with 17 bases between them. The CDR3 is 17 amino acids. The V gene's germline CDR1 is SGHRS and CDR2 YFSETQ. The CDR3 region has the DNA TGCGCCAGCAGCTTGAGTTTTTTGCAGGGGACCACAGATACGCAGTATTTT. Its translation: CASSLSFLQGTTDTQYF.

J is TRBJ1-2 and V is TRBV5-6; 9 nucleotides line up with TRBD1. Unmatched junction bases numbered 17, after V lost 4 bases and J lost 4 bases. Germline CDR1 SGHDT, CDR2 YYEEEE. The CDR3 spans 18 residues. In DNA form, the CDR3 reads TGTGCCAGCAGCATAGGGGACAGGGATAATTTAATGGTCTATGGCTACACCTTC. This encodes CASSIGDRDNLMVYGYTF.

V gene TRBV11-2 combines with J gene TRBJ2-7; D perhaps matches TRBD2 (7 bases). The germline V and J ends were trimmed by 6 bases and 3 bases, with 18 bases remaining between them. The CDR3 has 15 residues. Germline CDR1 is SGHAT and CDR2 is FQNNGV. CDR3 nucleotide sequence: TGTGCCAGCAGGGGGGCGAGGGGGGGATACTACGAGCAGTACTTC. It codes for CASRGARGGYYEQYF. The variable domain in full, with the rest retrieved from reference TRBV11-2 and TRBJ2-7, is EAGVAQSPRYKIIEKRQSVAFWCNPISGHATLYWYQQILGQGPKLLIQFQNNGVVDDSQLPKDRFSAERLKGVDSTLKIQPAKLEDSAVYLCASRGARGGYYEQYFGPGTRLTVT.

The chain recombines TRBV6-5 with TRBJ1-1, with D uncertain. CDR3 length equals 16 residues. Trimming cost V 4 bases and J 1 base, with 16 bases left between them. CDR1 is MNHEY and CDR2 is SVGAGI in the germline V gene. The chain's CDR3 is CASSFTSDWKNTEAFF. CDR3 DNA: TGTGCCAGCAGTTTCACCTCGGACTGGAAGAACACTGAAGCTTTCTTT.

The rearrangement joins TRBV7-3 to TRBJ2-5, with TRBD1 as a possible D gene (6 bases). This CDR3 spans 15 amino acids. Trimming removed 0 bases from V and 5 bases from J, with 13 bases in between. Germline CDR1 SGHTA, CDR2 FQGTGA. The DNA for the CDR3 is TGTGCCAGCAGCTTAACCATAGGGGGATGGGAGACCCAGTACTTC. Residues: CASSLTIGGWETQYF.

A word on this clone: The same CDR3 arises from other DNA sequences in this sample as well. This chain joins TRBV5-1 and TRBJ2-1; 11 positions agree with TRBD2. The V gene's germline CDR1 is SGHRS and CDR2 YFSETQ. CDR3 size: 15 residues. Trimming cost V 2 bases and J 3 bases; bases outside gene matches: 1. Here the CDR3 reads CASSLLAGDYNEQFF. CDR3 in DNA: TGCGCCAGCAGCTTACTAGCGGGGGACTACAATGAGCAGTTCTTC. The full variable domain, completed using reference TRBV5-1 and TRBJ2-1, is KAGVTQTPRYLIKTRGQQVTLSCSPISGHRSVSWYQQTPGQGLQFLFEYFSETQRNKGNFPGRFSGRQFSNSRSEMNVSTLELGDSALYLCASSLLAGDYNEQFFGPGTRLTVL.

CDR3 sequence (DNA): TGTGCCAGCAGTTTAAGACAGGGGATCCAAGAGACCCAGTACTTC. Amino acids: CASSLRQGIQETQYF. The chain links TRBV27 to TRBJ2-5, with 8 nucleotides matching TRBD1. The CDR3 length is 15 residues. Germline V gives CDR1 MNHEY, CDR2 SMNVEV (reference sequence). V trimming: 2 bases; J trimming: 1 base; junction bases outside the gene matches: 3.

As DNA, the CDR3 is TGTGCCAGCCAGGGCAGGGGGGAACAGTACTTC. Protein: CASQGRGEQYF. V and J are TRBV5-4 and TRBJ2-7, with a weak D call TRBD1 (7 bases). V lost 7 bases and J lost 10, with 15 bases in between. There are 11 residues in the CDR3. Germline V lookup: CDR1 SGHNT, CDR2 YYREEE (reference sequence).

V is TRBV6-6 and J is TRBJ1-1; 8 bases agree with TRBD1. Germline CDR1 and CDR2: MNHNY and SVGAGI (reference sequence). The CDR3 length is 15 residues. J lost 3 bases, V lost 2 bases, and 5 bases had no gene match. CDR3 bases: TGTGCCAGCAGTTACCTCAGGGGGCCTGACACTGAAGCTTTCTTT. It yields the protein CASSYLRGPDTEAFF.

This clone appeared a single time. The V call is TRBV7-8, the J call TRBJ2-7, with D possibly TRBD2 on 5 matching bases. Germline V gives CDR1 SGHVS, CDR2 FQNEAQ. The germline V and J ends were trimmed by 0 bases and 0 bases, with 9 bases remaining between them. This CDR3 is built from 15 residues. CDR3 region: CASSLAHSGSYEQYF. The CDR3 DNA sequence: TGTGCCAGCAGCTTAGCGCACAGCGGCTCCTACGAGCAGTACTTC.

This clone was seen only a few times. CDR3 amino acids: CASSPGTGSWSPLHF. In DNA form, the CDR3 reads TGTGCCAGTAGTCCAGGGACAGGGAGTTGGTCACCCCTCCACTTT. J is TRBJ1-6 and V is TRBV19; 9 bases map to TRBD1. The trim removed 5 bases at V and 10 bases at J, leaving 9 bases unmatched. CDR1 is LNHDA and CDR2 is SQIVND in the germline V gene (reference sequence). The CDR3 runs 15 residues.

This rearrangement joins TRBV27 to TRBJ2-3, with a possible D match to TRBD2 (6 bases). The CDR3 runs 16 residues. Trimming took 7 bases from V and 0 from J, leaving 17 bases between them. The V gene's germline CDR1 is MNHEY and CDR2 SMNVEV (reference sequence). For the CDR3, the DNA is TGTGCCAGCAATAAGGGGCGCGGGGCTAGCACAGATACGCAGTATTTT. It is translated as CASNKGRGASTDTQYF.

The chain is built from TRBV11-2 and TRBJ2-5; 13 positions match TRBD2. This CDR3 has 18 amino acids. The trim removed 2 bases at V and 0 bases at J, leaving 6 bases unmatched. Germline assignment: CDR1 SGHAT and CDR2 FQNNGV. The CDR3, as DNA: TGTGCCAGCAGCTTACTACGGACTAGCGGGGGTTACCAAGAGACCCAGTACTTC. Encoded protein: CASSLLRTSGGYQETQYF.

The chain links TRBV6-6 to TRBJ1-6; a weak D match, TRBD1 (5 bases). Per germline, CDR1 MNHNY and CDR2 SVGAGI (reference sequence). The CDR3 is 14 amino acids. Trimming removed 6 bases from V and 8 bases from J, with 14 bases in between. This CDR3 is CASRFTGQDSPLHF. The CDR3 nucleotides read TGTGCCAGCAGATTTACAGGTCAGGATTCACCCCTCCACTTT.